This T cell receptor beta chain appears in the sequencing data of a study of tissue T cells after allogeneic stem cell transplantation. Data came from immunoSEQ multiplex PCR; TCRdb stores just in-frame clones and leaves some out. This sample has some 2,000 clones, with roughly 47% found just once. In this sample, this clone turned up a few times. The genes are named according to mouse. Sequencing ends 1 residue short of the CDR3 end; the germline J gene provides the rest. Specified time point: mouse harvest day 14 after allogeneic transplant. Tail vein injection delivered 10^7 T-cell-depleted bone marrow cells and 10^6 splenic CD5+ T cells. The CDR3 sequence is 14 residues long. CDR1 KGHPV and CDR2 FQNQEV come from the germline V gene (reference sequence). The V gene lost 2 bases and the J gene lost 3 bases, with 9 bases spanning the gap.

This chain connects TRBV26 to TRBJ2-5; D not certain. This receptor was identified in a female BALB/c mouse given C57BL/6 T cells with graft-versus-host disease after an allogeneic hematopoietic cell transplant. Sample: gut tissue. CDR3 DNA (partial): TGTGCCAGCAGTCTGAGGGTGAGGCAAGACACCCAGTAC. Its protein product is CASSLRVRQDTQY. The whole CDR3 sequence is CASSLRVRQDTQYF. The variable domain in full, completed from reference TRBV26 and TRBJ2-5, reads NSKVIQTPRYLVKGQGQKAKMRCIPEKGHPVVFWYQQNKNNEFKFLINFQNQEVLQQIDMTEKRFSAECPSNSPCSLEIQSSEAGDSALYLCASSLRVRQDTQYFGPGTRLLVL.